Listed below are T cell receptor beta chains from one sample, sequenced in a study of technical replicates of blood from several donors. The repertoire was sequenced with immunoSEQ multiplex PCR; TCRdb's copy has only in-frame clones and lacks some. The profile shows approximately 13,000 clones, roughly four fifths of them singletons. The sequenced sample was PBMCs. The receptors were gathered from a human donor in good health. Both conserved end residues are part of each CDR3. The D gene is left open where the match is weak. A clone size is listed for some rows: how often the clone was seen (once, few, many), or a class if it is expanded.

v_gene: TRBV5-4
j_gene: TRBJ1-4
d_gene: -
abundance: -
CDR3nt: TGTGCCAGCAGCTTGAGATCACAGGGAATAATTAATGAAAAACTGTTTTTT
CDR3aa: CASSLRSQGIINEKLFF

v_gene: TRBV5-1
j_gene: TRBJ2-3
d_gene: -
abundance: -
CDR3nt: TGCGCCACCTGCCTTAGCGGGACAGTCACAGATACGCAGTATTTT
CDR3aa: CATCLSGTVTDTQYF

v_gene: TRBV6-4
j_gene: TRBJ2-1
d_gene: TRBD2
abundance: -
CDR3nt: TGTGCCAGCAGTATACTAGCGGACAATGAGCAGTTCTTC
CDR3aa: CASSILADNEQFF

v_gene: TRBV28
j_gene: TRBJ1-4
d_gene: TRBD1
abundance: -
CDR3nt: TGTGCCAGCAGTTTAAGGGGGCTGGAGAATGAAAAACTGTTTTTT
CDR3aa: CASSLRGLENEKLFF

v_gene: TRBV28
j_gene: TRBJ2-2
d_gene: -
abundance: -
CDR3nt: TGTGCCAGCAGTTTGTCCCTACTAGCAAAGCCCACGAACACCGGGGAGCTGTTTTTT
CDR3aa: CASSLSLLAKPTNTGELFF

v_gene: TRBV6-1
j_gene: TRBJ2-3
d_gene: TRBD2
abundance: -
CDR3nt: TGTGCCAGCAGCGAAGAGGCCCAAGCGGGAGGCCCAGATACGCAGTATTTT
CDR3aa: CASSEEAQAGGPDTQYF

v_gene: TRBV13
j_gene: TRBJ2-2
d_gene: TRBD2
abundance: -
CDR3nt: TGTGCCAGCTTCCCTAGCGGTTCGAACACCGGGGAGCTGTTTTTT
CDR3aa: CASFPSGSNTGELFF

v_gene: TRBV11-2
j_gene: TRBJ2-3
d_gene: -
abundance: -
CDR3nt: TGTGCCAGCAGCTGGGGGGGGACAGGTGGCACAGATACGCAGTATTTT
CDR3aa: CASSWGGTGGTDTQYF

v_gene: TRBV27
j_gene: TRBJ1-5
d_gene: -
abundance: -
CDR3nt: TGTGCCAGCAGTTTGAAGGCAGGGCCTAGCAATCAGCCCCAGCATTTT
CDR3aa: CASSLKAGPSNQPQHF

v_gene: TRBV11-2
j_gene: TRBJ1-2
d_gene: TRBD1
abundance: -
CDR3nt: TGTGCCAGCAGCAGATGGGGGACAGGGGGCGATCATGGCTACACCTTC
CDR3aa: CASSRWGTGGDHGYTF

v_gene: TRBV5-1
j_gene: TRBJ2-1
d_gene: TRBD2
abundance: once
CDR3nt: TGCGCCAGCAGCTTGGGAGGACTAGCGGGAGGATTCATTAAACATGAGCAGTTCTTC
CDR3aa: CASSLGGLAGGFIKHEQFF

v_gene: TRBV5-1
j_gene: TRBJ2-5
d_gene: -
abundance: -
CDR3nt: TGCGCCAGCAGCACCGGACAAACCCAAGAGACCCAGTACTTC
CDR3aa: CASSTGQTQETQYF